The T cell receptor (beta chain) under discussion was sequenced for a study of blood T cells in healthy people across ages. The second PCR ran roughly 6 to 11 cycles with a sample-barcoded 5' primer and J-beta primers. A single record per CDR3 protein comes from TCRdb applying MiXCR to the 5' RACE reads. In the table there are 1,800,000 or so distinct CDR3 sequences, roughly two fifths of which are singletons. The sequence was collected from a human donor in good health. Sequenced: blood.

The CDR3 here is CASLGGTPVYNEQFF. The DNA of the CDR3 is TGCGCCAGCCTAGGGGGGACGCCCGTCTACAATGAGCAGTTCTTC. This rearrangement joins TRBV4-3 to TRBJ2-1; D may match TRBD1 or TRBD2 (6 bases each). Trimming took off 8 bases at V and 3 bases at J, with 17 bases between the two ends. The CDR3 loop spans 15 amino acids. Looked up from germline, CDR1 is LGHNA and CDR2 is YSLEER.